One and the same sample provided the 12 T cell receptor beta chains below, sequenced in a study of T cell changes during pregnancy in multiple sclerosis. Repertoires were generated with immunoSEQ multiplex PCR, while TCRdb's copy carries only in-frame clones and drops some. The repertoire holds approximately 59,000 clones, with under 95% as singletons. The starting material was peripheral blood, obtained in the third trimester of pregnancy. The receptors shown here come from a female donor in good health, enrolled as a control in a pregnancy study.

The chain uses TRBV4-1 and TRBJ1-5; D gene unclear. Trimming took off 2 bases at V and 0 bases at J, with 5 bases between the two ends. This CDR3 has 14 amino acids. Germline values: CDR1 MGHRA, CDR2 YSYEKL. CDR3 sequence (DNA): TGCGCCAGCAGCCAAAGCAATAGCAATCAGCCCCAGCATTTT. Translating it yields CASSQSNSNQPQHF.

This clone was counted a single time. This chain uses TRBV7-2 with TRBJ2-7; TRBD2 matches at 9 bases. This CDR3 has 14 amino acids. Germline CDR1 reads SGHTA; CDR2 reads FQGNSA. J gave up 5 bases and V 5 bases, and 7 bases lay outside the gene matches. The CDR3 is CASSLIRTSDEQYF. DNA of the CDR3: TGTGCCAGCAGCCTAATAAGGACTAGCGACGAGCAGTACTTC.

The chain carries TRBV5-1 and TRBJ1-2; 8 bases fit TRBD1. The CDR3 totals 12 residues. With 4 bases clipped from V and 8 bases from J, the junction kept 4 bases outside the gene matches. The germline gives CDR1 SGHRS, CDR2 YFSETQ. Written as DNA, the CDR3 is TGCGCCAGCAGCCCGACAGGGGTCGGCTACACCTTC. This encodes CASSPTGVGYTF. Combining the CDR3 with reference TRBV5-1 and TRBJ1-2 gives the whole variable domain KAGVTQTPRYLIKTRGQQVTLSCSPISGHRSVSWYQQTPGQGLQFLFEYFSETQRNKGNFPGRFSGRQFSNSRSEMNVSTLELGDSALYLCASSPTGVGYTFGSGTRLTVV.

The chain recombines TRBV4-1 with TRBJ2-3, with D possibly matching TRBD2 (6 bases). The CDR3 runs 14 residues. Looked up from germline, CDR1 is MGHRA and CDR2 is YSYEKL. Trimming cost V 3 bases and J 4 bases, with 11 bases left between them. Here the CDR3 DNA reads TGCGCCAGCAGCCAGACTAGATGGGCAGATACGCAGTATTTT. Protein product: CASSQTRWADTQYF.

The genes are TRBV6-5 and TRBJ2-2, with a tentative D call TRBD1 (6 bases). In germline, CDR1 is MNHEY, CDR2 SVGAGI. V lost 6 bases, J lost 2 bases, and 13 bases lay in between. This CDR3 spans 15 amino acids. CDR3 in DNA: TGTGCCAGCAGAAAGAGGACAGTAAACACCGGGGAGCTGTTTTTT. Translated: CASRKRTVNTGELFF.

The chain carries TRBV4-1 and TRBJ1-1, with D possibly TRBD1 on 5 matching bases. The length of the CDR3 is 14 residues. The V gene's germline CDR1 is MGHRA and CDR2 YSYEKL. With 0 bases removed from V and 4 bases from J, the gap between germline ends came to 9 bases. The DNA for the CDR3 is TGCGCCAGCAGCCAAGAAGGAGGGGTCACTGAAGCTTTCTTT. It encodes CASSQEGGVTEAFF.

V usage is TRBV19 and J usage is TRBJ1-2, with 7 bases lining up with TRBD1. The CDR3 has 15 residues. CDR1 and CDR2 from the germline V gene are LNHDA and SQIVND (reference sequence). With 8 bases clipped from V and 4 bases from J, the junction kept 13 bases outside the gene matches. CDR3 protein: CASLSPGTAFYGYTF. DNA for the CDR3: TGTGCCAGTTTAAGCCCCGGGACAGCGTTCTATGGCTACACCTTC.

The gene calls are TRBV7-9 and TRBJ1-4; 12 bases map to TRBD1. Unmatched junction bases numbered 5, after V lost 3 bases and J lost 6 bases. Germline V CDR1 and CDR2: SEHNR, FQNEAQ (reference sequence). CDR3 length: 16 amino acids. DNA of the CDR3: TGTGCCAGCAGCTTGGGACAGGGGGCGGGGTATGAAAAACTGTTTTTT. It yields the protein CASSLGQGAGYEKLFF.

This clone appeared a single time. CDR3 in DNA: TGTGCCAGCAGCTTGTCTGTAGATACGCAGTATTTT. Translating it yields CASSLSVDTQYF. V and J are TRBV5-6 and TRBJ2-3; no definite D call. The germline CDR1 and CDR2 sequences are SGHDT and YYEEEE. With 1 base removed from V and 5 bases from J, the gap between germline ends came to 5 bases. The CDR3 covers 12 residues. Full variable domain (outside the CDR3, taken from reference TRBV5-6 and TRBJ2-3): DAGVTQSPTHLIKTRGQQVTLRCSPKSGHDTVSWYQQALGQGPQFIFQYYEEEERQRGNFPDRFSGHQFPNYSSELNVNALLLGDSALYLCASSLSVDTQYFGPGTRLTVL.

The genes are TRBV4-3 and TRBJ2-1; TRBD2 is a possible D gene (7 bases). Trimming left V 3 bases short and J 3 bases short, with 12 bases between. The CDR3 runs 15 residues. Germline V lookup: CDR1 LGHNA, CDR2 YSLEER. CDR3 amino acids: CASSQRGGLYNEQFF. CDR3 nucleotides: TGCGCCAGCAGCCAGAGGGGGGGCCTCTACAATGAGCAGTTCTTC.

CDR3 loop: CASSIGPTPDTQYF. In DNA, the CDR3 is TGTGCCAGCAGCATTGGGCCCACACCAGATACGCAGTATTTT. The V call is TRBV5-5, the J call TRBJ2-3; D gene uncertain. Looked up from germline, CDR1 is SGHKS and CDR2 is YYEKEE (reference sequence). Trimming removed 4 bases at V and 4 bases at J, with 13 bases between. This CDR3 is 14 amino acids long. The variable domain in full, completed from reference TRBV5-5 and TRBJ2-3, reads DAGVTQSPTHLIKTRGQQVTLRCSPISGHKSVSWYQQVLGQGPQFIFQYYEKEERGRGNFPDRFSARQFPNYSSELNVNALLLGDSALYLCASSIGPTPDTQYFGPGTRLTVL.

The chain has TRBV19 and TRBJ1-2, with D possibly matching TRBD1 (6 bases). CDR1 and CDR2 from the germline V gene are LNHDA and SQIVND (reference sequence). V dropped 8 bases and J dropped 3 bases, with 19 bases sitting between them. The CDR3 runs to 15 residues. In nucleotides, the CDR3 is TGTGCCAGTCCAACCTCGGGACAAACCTACTATGGCTACACCTTC. Translating gives CASPTSGQTYYGYTF.